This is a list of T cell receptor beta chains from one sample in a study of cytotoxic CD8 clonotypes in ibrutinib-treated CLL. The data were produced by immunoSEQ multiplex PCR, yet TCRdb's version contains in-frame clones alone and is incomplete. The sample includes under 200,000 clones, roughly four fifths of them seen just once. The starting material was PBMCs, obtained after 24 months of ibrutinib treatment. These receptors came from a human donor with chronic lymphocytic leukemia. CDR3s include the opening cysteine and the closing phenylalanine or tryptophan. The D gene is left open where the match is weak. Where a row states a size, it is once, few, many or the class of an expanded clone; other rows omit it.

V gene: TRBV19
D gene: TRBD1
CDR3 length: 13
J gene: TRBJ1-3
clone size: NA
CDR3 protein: CASSTHPTGEIYF
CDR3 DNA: TGTGCCAGTAGTACCCACCCGACAGGGGAGATATATTTT

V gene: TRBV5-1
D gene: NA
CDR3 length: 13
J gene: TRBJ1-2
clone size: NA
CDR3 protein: CASNFGANYGYTF
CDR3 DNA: TGCGCCAGCAACTTCGGGGCGAACTATGGCTACACCTTC

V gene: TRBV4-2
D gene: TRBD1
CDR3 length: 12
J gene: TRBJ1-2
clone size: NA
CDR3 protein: CASSRDSYGYTF
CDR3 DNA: TGTGCCAGCAGCCGGGACAGCTATGGCTACACCTTC

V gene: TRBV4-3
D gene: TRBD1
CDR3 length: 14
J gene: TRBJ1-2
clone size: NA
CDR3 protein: CASSQTGTAYGYTF
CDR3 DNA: TGCGCCAGCAGCCAGACTGGGACAGCCTATGGCTACACCTTC

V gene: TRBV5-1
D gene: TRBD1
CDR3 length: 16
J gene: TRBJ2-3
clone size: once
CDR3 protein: CASSAGTAKNTDTQYF
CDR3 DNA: TGCGCCAGCAGCGCTGGGACAGCAAAAAACACAGATACGCAGTATTTT

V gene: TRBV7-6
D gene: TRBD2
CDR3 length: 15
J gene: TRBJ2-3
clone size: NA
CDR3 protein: CASSLDLAGADTQYF
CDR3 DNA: TGTGCCAGCAGCTTAGATCTAGCGGGAGCGGATACGCAGTATTTT

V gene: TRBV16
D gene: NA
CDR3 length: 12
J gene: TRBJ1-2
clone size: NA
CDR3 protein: CASSQTRGEDTF
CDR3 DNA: TGTGCCAGCAGCCAAACCCGAGGCGAGGACACCTTC

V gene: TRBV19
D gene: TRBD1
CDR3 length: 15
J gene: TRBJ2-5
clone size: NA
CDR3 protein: CASSMVGTVNRTQYF
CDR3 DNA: TGTGCCAGTAGTATGGTCGGGACAGTGAATCGGACCCAGTACTTC

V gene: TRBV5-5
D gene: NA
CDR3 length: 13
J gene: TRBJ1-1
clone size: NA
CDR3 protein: CASVLSGNTEAFF
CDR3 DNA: TGTGCCAGCGTACTATCGGGGAACACTGAAGCTTTCTTT

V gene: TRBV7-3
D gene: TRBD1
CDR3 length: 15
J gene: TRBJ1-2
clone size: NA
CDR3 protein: CASSLVPGGFYGYTF
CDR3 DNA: TGTGCCAGCAGCTTAGTCCCAGGGGGCTTCTATGGCTACACCTTC

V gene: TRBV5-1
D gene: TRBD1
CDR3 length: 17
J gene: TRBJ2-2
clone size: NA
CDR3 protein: CASSLRATGGFSGELFF
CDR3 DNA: TGCGCCAGCAGCTTACGCGCGACAGGGGGCTTTTCCGGGGAGCTGTTTTTT

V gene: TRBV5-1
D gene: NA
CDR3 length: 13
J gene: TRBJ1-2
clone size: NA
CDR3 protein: CASSLDSNYGYTF
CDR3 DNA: TGCGCCAGCAGCTTGGACAGCAACTATGGCTACACCTTC

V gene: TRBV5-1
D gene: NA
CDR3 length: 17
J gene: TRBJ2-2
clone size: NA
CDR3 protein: CASSSPKVGTATGELFF
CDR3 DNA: TGCGCCAGCAGCTCCCCAAAGGTAGGGACCGCCACCGGGGAGCTGTTTTTT

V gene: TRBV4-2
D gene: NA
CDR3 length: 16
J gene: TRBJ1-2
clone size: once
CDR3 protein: CASSLELTAASYGYTF
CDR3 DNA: TGTGCCAGCAGCCTAGAGTTGACCGCCGCTAGCTATGGCTACACCTTC

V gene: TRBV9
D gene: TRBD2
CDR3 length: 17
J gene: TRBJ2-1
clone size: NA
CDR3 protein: CASSAGVGLAGDNEQFF
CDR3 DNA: TGTGCCAGCAGCGCGGGAGTGGGACTAGCGGGAGACAATGAGCAGTTCTTC

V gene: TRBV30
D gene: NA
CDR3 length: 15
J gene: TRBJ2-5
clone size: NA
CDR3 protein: CAWTHGDFGRETQYF
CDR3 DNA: TGTGCCTGGACCCACGGGGACTTCGGACGGGAGACCCAGTACTTC

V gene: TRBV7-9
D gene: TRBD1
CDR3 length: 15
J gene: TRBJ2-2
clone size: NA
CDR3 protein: CASSQGQGATGELFF
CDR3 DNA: TGTGCCAGCAGCCAGGGACAGGGGGCGACCGGGGAGCTGTTTTTT

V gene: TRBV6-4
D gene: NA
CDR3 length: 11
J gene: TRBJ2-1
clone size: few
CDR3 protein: CASSWGDEQFF
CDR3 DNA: TGTGCCAGCAGTTGGGGGGATGAGCAGTTCTTC

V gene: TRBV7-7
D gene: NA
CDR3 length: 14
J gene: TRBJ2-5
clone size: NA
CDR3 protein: CASSPTGQGETQYF
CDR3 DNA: TGTGCTAGCAGCCCCACGGGGCAGGGGGAGACCCAGTACTTC

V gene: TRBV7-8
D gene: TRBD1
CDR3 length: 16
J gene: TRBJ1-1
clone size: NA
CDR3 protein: CASSSTETGEDTEAFF
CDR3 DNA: TGTGCCAGCAGCTCAACGGAGACAGGGGAGGACACTGAAGCTTTCTTT

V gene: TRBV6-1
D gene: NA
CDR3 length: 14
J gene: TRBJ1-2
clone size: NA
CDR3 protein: CASSAYQGDYGYTF
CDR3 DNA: TGTGCCAGCAGCGCTTATCAAGGGGACTATGGCTACACCTTC

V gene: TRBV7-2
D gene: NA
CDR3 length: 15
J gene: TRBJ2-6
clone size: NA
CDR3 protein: CASSLRGSGANVLTF
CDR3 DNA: TGTGCCAGCAGCTTACGGGGATCTGGGGCCAACGTCCTGACTTTC

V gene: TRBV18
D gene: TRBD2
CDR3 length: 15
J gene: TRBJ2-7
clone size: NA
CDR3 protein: CASSPPSGDYYEQYF
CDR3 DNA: TGTGCCAGCTCACCACCGAGCGGGGACTACTACGAGCAGTACTTC

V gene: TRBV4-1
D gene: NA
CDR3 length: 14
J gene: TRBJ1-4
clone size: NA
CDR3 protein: CASSPSGSNEKLFF
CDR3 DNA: TGCGCCAGCAGCCCCTCCGGTTCTAATGAAAAACTGTTTTTT

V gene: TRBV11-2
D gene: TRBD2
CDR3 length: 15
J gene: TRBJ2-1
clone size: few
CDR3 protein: CASRESGVFYNEQFF
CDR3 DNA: TGTGCCAGCAGGGAGAGCGGGGTATTCTACAATGAGCAGTTCTTC

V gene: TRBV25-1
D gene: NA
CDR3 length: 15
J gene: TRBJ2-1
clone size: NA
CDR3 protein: CASSEYGLSYNEQFF
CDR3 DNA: TGTGCCAGCAGTGAATACGGACTCTCCTACAATGAGCAGTTCTTC

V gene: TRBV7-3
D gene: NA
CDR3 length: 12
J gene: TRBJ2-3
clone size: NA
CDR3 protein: CASSLRRGPQYF
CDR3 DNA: TGTGCCAGCAGCTTACGCAGGGGCCCGCAGTATTTT

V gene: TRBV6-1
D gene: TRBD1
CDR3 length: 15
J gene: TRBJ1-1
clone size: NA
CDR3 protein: CASSPGQGGDTEAFF
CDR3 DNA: TGTGCCAGCAGTCCCGGACAGGGAGGGGACACTGAAGCTTTCTTT

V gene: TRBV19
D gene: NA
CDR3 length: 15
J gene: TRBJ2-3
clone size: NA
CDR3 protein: CATKSWGVSPDTQYF
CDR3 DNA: TGTGCCACTAAATCCTGGGGGGTTAGTCCCGATACGCAGTATTTT

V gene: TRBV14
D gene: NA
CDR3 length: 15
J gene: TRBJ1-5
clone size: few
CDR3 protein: CASSLGIRLNQPQHF
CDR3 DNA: TGTGCCAGCAGCCTCGGGATCCGGCTCAATCAGCCCCAGCATTTT

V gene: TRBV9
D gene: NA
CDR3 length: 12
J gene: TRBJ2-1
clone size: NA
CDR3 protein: CASSVDGEEQFF
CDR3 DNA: TGTGCCAGCAGCGTAGACGGGGAAGAGCAGTTCTTC

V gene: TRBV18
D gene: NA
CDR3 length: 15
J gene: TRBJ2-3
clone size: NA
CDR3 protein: CASQPETVRTDTQYF
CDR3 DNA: TGTGCCAGCCAGCCCGAAACCGTCCGCACAGATACGCAGTATTTT

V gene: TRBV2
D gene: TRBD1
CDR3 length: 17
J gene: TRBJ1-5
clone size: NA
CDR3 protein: CASSAGTGQIEHQPQHF
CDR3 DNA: TGTGCCAGCAGTGCCGGGACAGGGCAGATCGAACATCAGCCCCAGCATTTT

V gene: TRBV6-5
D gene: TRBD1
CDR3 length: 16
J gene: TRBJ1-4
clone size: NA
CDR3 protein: CASSYRGQGSNEKLFF
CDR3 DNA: TGTGCCAGCAGTTACAGAGGACAGGGCTCTAATGAAAAACTGTTTTTT

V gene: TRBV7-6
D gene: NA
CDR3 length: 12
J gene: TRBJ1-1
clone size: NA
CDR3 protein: CAAAEENTEAFF
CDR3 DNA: TGTGCCGCCGCGGAGGAGAACACTGAAGCTTTCTTT